The 19 T cell receptor beta chains below were found in one sample sequenced in a study of graft-versus-host responses after intestinal transplantation. Measured with immunoSEQ multiplex PCR; TCRdb has only the in-frame clones, and not every one. The data hold about 97,000 clones, with around 90% observed a single time. Source: PBMCs, taken around 68 weeks after intestinal transplant. These receptors were obtained from a human patient who received an intestinal transplant, so some T cells may come from the graft donor.

This chain connects TRBV5-1 to TRBJ2-1; TRBD2 aligns across 9 bases. Trimming cost V 4 bases and J 8 bases; bases outside gene matches: 16. CDR3 length: 17 amino acids. In germline, CDR1 is SGHRS, CDR2 YFSETQ. DNA of the CDR3: TGCGCCAGCAGCCCGTGGGCTAGCGGGGACATTCAAGATGAGCAGTTCTTC. It is translated as CASSPWASGDIQDEQFF. Combining the CDR3 with reference TRBV5-1 and TRBJ2-1 gives the whole variable domain KAGVTQTPRYLIKTRGQQVTLSCSPISGHRSVSWYQQTPGQGLQFLFEYFSETQRNKGNFPGRFSGRQFSNSRSEMNVSTLELGDSALYLCASSPWASGDIQDEQFFGPGTRLTVL.

V and J are TRBV6-5 and TRBJ1-2; D not resolved. Germline CDR1 MNHEY, CDR2 SVGAGI. V shed 5 bases and J shed 10 bases, with 17 bases lying between them. This CDR3 region has 13 residues. In DNA, the CDR3 is TGTGCCAGCAGTATTCGGGCAGGCGTAGCCTACACCTTC. This gives the protein CASSIRAGVAYTF.

This sequence joins TRBV29-1 and TRBJ1-2, with D possibly being TRBD1 (5 bases). Germline assignment: CDR1 SQVTM and CDR2 ANQGSEA. V lost 1 base and J lost 3, with 12 bases in between. There are 14 residues in the CDR3. The DNA for the CDR3 is TGCAGCGTTGAAGGGGCGGGGGAGGACTATGGCTACACCTTC. Its protein is CSVEGAGEDYGYTF.

The CDR3 spells CASSLWEDTQYF. In DNA, the CDR3 is TGTGCCAGCAGCCTCTGGGAGGATACGCAGTATTTT. The gene calls are TRBV9 and TRBJ2-3, with D perhaps TRBD2 (5 bases). Between the trimmed V and J ends, which lost 4 bases and 6 bases, there was a span of 9 bases. The CDR3 runs 12 residues. CDR1 SGDLS and CDR2 YYNGEE come from the germline V gene.

The chain joins TRBV28 to TRBJ1-6, with D perhaps matching TRBD1 (6 bases). CDR1 and CDR2 (germline): MDHEN, SYDVKM. Trimming took off 6 bases at V and 7 bases at J, with 19 bases between the two ends. The CDR3 has 16 amino acids. The CDR3 sequence is CASSPGTTGINSPLHF. In DNA form, the CDR3 reads TGTGCCAGCAGCCCCGGGACAACAGGAATAAATTCACCCCTCCACTTT.

Worth noting for this clone: At one of its ends the junction is not consistent with the germline gene, which may arise from a read error. The chain recombines TRBV15 with TRBJ1-1; 12 nucleotides line up with TRBD1. The V gene's germline CDR1 is LNHNV and CDR2 YYDKDF (reference sequence). The CDR3 runs to 18 residues. The CDR3 region is CATGRDRRDRGHNTEAFF. CDR3 DNA: TGTGCCACCGGCAGAGATCGGCGGGACAGGGGGCATAACACTGAAGCTTTCTTT.

V is TRBV6-6 and J is TRBJ1-6, with 7 bases identical to TRBD1. The CDR3 consists of 15 residues. The germline V gene encodes CDR1 MNHNY and CDR2 SVGAGI (reference sequence). V was pared by 5 bases and J by 9 bases, with 10 bases of the junction left unmatched. The CDR3: CASSQDRIGVSPLHF. The CDR3 region has the DNA TGTGCCAGCAGTCAGGACAGGATCGGGGTTTCACCCCTCCACTTT.

The chain couples TRBV5-1 to TRBJ1-1, with D possibly being TRBD1 (6 bases). The CDR3 is made up of 13 amino acids. Germline values: CDR1 SGHRS, CDR2 YFSETQ. V lost 5 bases and J lost 11, with 19 bases in between. Written as DNA, the CDR3 is TGCGCCAGCAGTTGGCGGGGGCCCCCGGGGGCTTTCTTT. Its protein is CASSWRGPPGAFF.

V is TRBV11-2 and J is TRBJ1-3; 9 bases map to TRBD1. This CDR3 is 17 amino acids long. V lost 7 bases and J lost 3; bases outside the gene matches: 13. CDR1 and CDR2 (germline): SGHAT, FQNNGV. The CDR3 sequence: CASKALHRGLGGNTIYF. CDR3 nucleotide sequence: TGTGCCAGCAAGGCCCTCCACAGGGGGCTGGGTGGAAACACCATATATTTT.

The chain has TRBV2 and TRBJ1-5; D unresolved. CDR3 length: 16 amino acids. V lost 0 bases and J 0 bases, leaving 9 bases between the germline ends. The V gene's germline CDR1 is SNHLY and CDR2 FYNNEI. CDR3 loop: CASSEARVYSNQPQHF. Here the CDR3 DNA reads TGTGCCAGCAGTGAAGCCCGAGTATATAGCAATCAGCCCCAGCATTTT.

V usage is TRBV18 and J usage is TRBJ1-6; the D gene is possibly TRBD1 (6 bases). Germline V gene data show CDR1 as KGHSH and CDR2 as LQKENI. With 2 bases removed from V and 14 bases from J, the gap between germline ends came to 22 bases. The CDR3 is made up of 16 amino acids. CDR3 residues: CASSPSRGPPFAALHF. In nucleotides, the CDR3 is TGTGCCAGCTCACCATCCCGGGGGCCCCCCTTTGCGGCCCTCCACTTT. The complete variable domain, with remaining parts taken from reference TRBV18 and TRBJ1-6, reads NAGVMQNPRHLVRRRGQEARLRCSPMKGHSHVYWYRQLPEEGLKFMVYLQKENIIDESGMPKERFSAEFPKEGPSILRIQQVVRGDSAAYFCASSPSRGPPFAALHFGNGTRLTVT.

The rearrangement joins TRBV19 to TRBJ1-2, with 9 bases aligning to TRBD1. The V gene's germline CDR1 is LNHDA and CDR2 SQIVND (reference sequence). V shed 7 bases, J shed 9 bases, and the junction held 12 bases outside the gene matches. This CDR3 has 14 residues. CDR3 nucleotide sequence: TGTGCCAGTAACCTCCCGGACAGGGGTTTTCGCTACACCTTC. The encoded protein is CASNLPDRGFRYTF.

The chain carries TRBV19 and TRBJ1-5; a weak D match, TRBD1 (5 bases). This CDR3 contains 15 residues. V lost 3 bases, J lost 7 bases, and 16 bases lay in between. Germline CDR1 LNHDA, CDR2 SQIVND (reference sequence). The CDR3: CASSIFGAGRQPQHF. The CDR3 DNA is TGTGCCAGTAGTATTTTTGGGGCAGGGCGCCAGCCCCAGCATTTT.

The chain recombines TRBV7-9 with TRBJ2-7; D could derive from TRBD1 or TRBD2 (5 bases each). The germline gives CDR1 SEHNR, CDR2 FQNEAQ (reference sequence). This CDR3 is 14 amino acids long. Deletions cut 5 bases from V and 6 bases from J, with 17 bases between. The DNA for the CDR3 is TGTGCCAGCAGCCCCGCCGGCAGGGACGCCGAGCAGTACTTC. Translation: CASSPAGRDAEQYF. The entire variable domain, with the rest obtained from reference TRBV7-9 and TRBJ2-7, is as follows: DTGVSQNPRHKITKRGQNVTFRCDPISEHNRLYWYRQTLGQGPEFLTYFQNEAQLEKSRLLSDRFSAERPKGSFSTLEIQRTEQGDSAMYLCASSPAGRDAEQYFGPGTRLTVT.

The rearrangement joins TRBV5-6 to TRBJ1-5, with 7 bases identical to TRBD1. J was trimmed by 5 bases and V by 4 bases; bases with no gene match: 9. Germline V gene lookup returns CDR1 SGHDT and CDR2 YYEEEE. The CDR3 spans 15 residues. CDR3 sequence reads: CASSPGGGQYQPQHF. CDR3 DNA: TGTGCCAGCAGCCCGGGTGGGGGACAGTATCAGCCCCAGCATTTT.

This rearrangement joins TRBV5-5 to TRBJ2-3; D unclear. Trimming removed 1 base at V and 0 bases at J, with 24 bases between. CDR3 length equals 20 residues. The germline V gene encodes CDR1 SGHKS and CDR2 YYEKEE (reference sequence). This CDR3 is CASSLIPIGPGPSSTDTQYF. Here the CDR3 DNA reads TGTGCCAGCAGCTTGATCCCCATAGGGCCGGGCCCCTCAAGCACAGATACGCAGTATTTT.

This clone was observed once. The gene calls are TRBV4-1 and TRBJ1-5; D unresolved. This CDR3 is 16 amino acids long. In germline, CDR1 is MGHRA, CDR2 YSYEKL. V lost 0 bases, J lost 1 base, and 10 bases lay in between. The CDR3 nucleotides are TGCGCCAGCAGCCAAGATTGGTTGGGGAGCAATCAGCCCCAGCATTTT. Translated, it gives CASSQDWLGSNQPQHF.

The chain recombines TRBV19 with TRBJ2-2; perhaps D is TRBD1 or TRBD2 (6 bases each). The CDR3 runs 13 residues. The V end was cut by 11 bases, the J end by 8 bases, with 18 bases between. Germline loops: CDR1 LNHDA, CDR2 SQIVND (reference sequence). CDR3 sequence: CAARSRGPGELFF. The CDR3 bases are TGTGCCGCAAGGTCCCGGGGGCCGGGGGAGCTGTTTTTT.

The rearrangement links TRBV27 to TRBJ1-2; 8 nucleotides match TRBD1. The CDR3 loop spans 14 amino acids. CDR1 is MNHEY and CDR2 is SMNVEV in the germline V gene (reference sequence). Trimming at V came to 3 bases and at J to 8 bases, leaving 8 bases not matched to a gene. The CDR3 spells CASSFGRGQGGYTF. Written as DNA, the CDR3 is TGTGCCAGCAGTTTCGGCAGGGGGCAAGGAGGCTACACCTTC.